The sample holds many counts of the clone carrying this T cell receptor beta chain. Within the library, unique molecular identifiers were attached to each individual cDNA molecule. One entry per CDR3 protein, called by TCRdb with MiXCR from the RACE reads. The data contain under 400,000 distinct CDR3 sequences, approximately 5% of them singletons. This sample stems from a study of human T cells and chemical hapten exposure. For the study at large: 0.01% DPC was applied to the upper back in patch tests, which were read at 6 days. Slight differences in pooled library volume were the main source of varying TCR yields across samples.

Time point: pre-sensitization, week 0. Noted treatment: therapeutic diphenylcyclopropenone sensitization with weekly scalp DPC. V lost 2 bases and J 6 bases, leaving 13 bases between the germline ends. Germline V CDR1 and CDR2: MNHEY, SMNVEV (reference sequence). The CDR3 has 14 residues. The sequencing here drew on whole blood, taken in connection with sensitization to the hapten diphenylcyclopropenone (DPC). The chain couples TRBV27 to TRBJ1-1; a possible D gene is TRBD1 (5 bases). The receptor was derived from a woman aged 45-65 years with alopecia areata. Some clones in this sample may be carry-over from other donors' samples. CDR3 sequence: CASSLLGRDAEAFF. The DNA for the CDR3 is TGTGCCAGCAGTTTACTGGGGCGGGACGCTGAAGCTTTCTTT.